This T cell receptor beta chain was documented in a study of early T cells in non-severe SARS-CoV-2 infection. This clonotype was detected many times. TCRdb passed the 5' RACE reads through MiXCR, listing each CDR3 protein once. The sample includes tens of thousands of distinct CDR3 sequences, roughly 14% of them seen just once. This TCR came from an adult who was a healthcare worker with PCR-confirmed SARS-CoV-2 infection or an uninfected control (not recorded which). Sequencing used whole blood.

The CDR3: CAWRGLNSPLHF. CDR3 DNA: TGTGCCTGGCGCGGCCTAAATTCACCCCTCCACTTT. V and J are TRBV30 and TRBJ1-6, with unresolved D. Trimming removed 5 bases from V and 7 bases from J, with 9 bases in between. The CDR3 consists of 12 residues. The V gene's germline CDR1 is GTSNPN and CDR2 SVGIG (reference sequence).